This entry features one T cell receptor beta chain sequence. Its antigen is not identified. This record belongs to a study of OX40 agonist ivuxolimab in advanced cancers. Study as a whole: The dose-escalation cohort was about 83% male, with a mean age of about 58 years, ranging roughly 20 to 80.

Here immunoSEQ multiplex PCR was the method, and the copy in TCRdb shows in-frame clones only, minus some. The table shows tens of thousands of clones, with 65% to 90% occurring only once. Study-level points and caveats: Patients who responded partially at 0.1-3.0 mg/kg showed clonal expansion ranking among the lowest.

Trimming removed 2 bases from V and 8 bases from J, with 21 bases in between. CDR1 MNHNY and CDR2 SVGAGI come from the germline V gene (reference sequence). This CDR3 spans 16 amino acids. Systemic immunosuppression or autoimmune disease history was grounds to exclude patients. The study sampled blood at baseline, cycle 4 day 1, and cycle 7 day 1. The sequence came from an adult with an advanced solid tumor such as melanoma, head and neck, liver or kidney cancer. The specimen comprised CD4+ or CD8+ T cells sorted from blood, sampled in a trial of the OX40 agonist ivuxolimab. This chain joins TRBV6-6 and TRBJ1-1; D is unresolved. The CDR3 region has the DNA TGTGCCAGCAGTTACCCCACTTCCACCCGTGTCTCCGAAGCTTTCTTT. Encoded protein: CASSYPTSTRVSEAFF.